The 15 T cell receptor beta chains given below trace back to one sample, sequenced in a study of shared clonotypes between healthy human individuals. TCRdb's copy holds only in-frame clones and misses some; the assay was immunoSEQ multiplex PCR. Here the sample spans roughly 1.5 million clones, 95% to 99% being singletons. The specimen sequenced was naive CD4+ T cells sorted from blood. Subset specified: CD45RA+ positively selected. Receptors were obtained from a man aged 25 to 40 in good health.

This clone was seen only once. The chain combines TRBV4-1 with TRBJ1-1; tentatively, D is TRBD1 (6 bases). Germline V lookup: CDR1 MGHRA, CDR2 YSYEKL. The CDR3 extends over 16 amino acids. The V end was cut by 1 base, the J end by 1 base, with 13 bases between. The CDR3 bases are TGCGCCAGCAGCCAAGGCGGGGGGGCTCGGAACACTGAAGCTTTCTTT. Its protein is CASSQGGGARNTEAFF.

V gene TRBV5-1 combines with J gene TRBJ2-2; D is ambiguous. Germline CDR1 and CDR2: SGHRS and YFSETQ. The CDR3 runs 14 residues. Trimming stripped 6 bases from V and 2 bases from J, with 11 bases between. The DNA of the CDR3 is TGCGCCAGCACCGACTCTTCTAACACCGGGGAGCTGTTTTTT. Its translation: CASTDSSNTGELFF. The complete variable domain, with remaining parts taken from reference TRBV5-1 and TRBJ2-2, reads KAGVTQTPRYLIKTRGQQVTLSCSPISGHRSVSWYQQTPGQGLQFLFEYFSETQRNKGNFPGRFSGRQFSNSRSEMNVSTLELGDSALYLCASTDSSNTGELFFGEGSRLTVL.

This rearrangement joins TRBV11-3 to TRBJ2-6; 14 nucleotides align to TRBD2. Trimming at V came to 5 bases and at J to 3 bases, leaving 6 bases not matched to a gene. The germline V gene has CDR1 SGHNT and CDR2 YENEEA. CDR3 length equals 18 residues. CDR3 protein: CASSQGLAGVGGANVLTF. The CDR3 nucleotides read TGTGCCAGCAGCCAGGGACTAGCGGGAGTAGGTGGGGCCAACGTCCTGACTTTC.

DNA of the CDR3: TGTGCCAGCAGCTTAACCGGGACAGCTACCTACAATGAGCAGTTCTTC. It is translated as CASSLTGTATYNEQFF. The chain recombines TRBV7-3 with TRBJ2-1; 7 bases map to TRBD1. J lost 2 bases, V lost 0 bases, and 4 bases had no gene match. Germline loops: CDR1 SGHTA, CDR2 FQGTGA. The CDR3 consists of 16 residues.

This chain connects TRBV20-1 to TRBJ2-7, with a possible D match to TRBD1 (5 bases). The V end was cut by 6 bases, the J end by 7 bases, with 13 bases between. There are 11 residues in the CDR3. From germline, CDR1 is DFQATT and CDR2 SNEGSKA (reference sequence). CDR3 coding DNA: TGCAGTGCGCAGGACAACCCGGAGCAGTACTTC. It translates to CSAQDNPEQYF.

V usage is TRBV6-6 and J usage is TRBJ2-5; tentatively, D is TRBD1 (6 bases). The CDR3 extends over 14 amino acids. V shed 4 bases and J shed 0 bases, with 9 bases lying between them. Per germline, CDR1 MNHNY and CDR2 SVGAGI (reference sequence). CDR3 in amino acids: CASSSTGNQETQYF. The CDR3 DNA is TGTGCCAGCAGTTCCACAGGGAACCAAGAGACCCAGTACTTC.

Of note for this clone: Other DNA sequences from this sample encode an identical CDR3 as well. The gene calls are TRBV5-1 and TRBJ2-1; D is possibly TRBD2 (5 bases). From germline, CDR1 is SGHRS and CDR2 YFSETQ. The CDR3 length is 13 residues. Deletions cut 4 bases from V and 7 bases from J, with 12 bases between. CDR3 in DNA: TGCGCCAGCAGCCTTGGATCGGGGAATGAGCAGTTCTTC. Translating it yields CASSLGSGNEQFF.

As concerns this clone: Other DNA sequences of this sample code for an identical CDR3. The chain links TRBV10-3 to TRBJ2-7; TRBD2 aligns across 14 bases. The CDR3 extends over 14 amino acids. CDR1 and CDR2 (germline): ENHRY, SYGVKD. V was pared by 8 bases and J by 3 bases, with 3 bases of the junction left unmatched. Written as DNA, the CDR3 is TGTGCCATCTCGGGACTAGCGGGAGTCTACGAGCAGTACTTC. As protein: CAISGLAGVYEQYF.

This rearrangement joins TRBV28 to TRBJ2-7, with 11 nucleotides matching TRBD2. Germline lookup yields CDR1 MDHEN and CDR2 SYDVKM. J was trimmed by 4 bases and V by 6 bases; bases with no gene match: 8. The CDR3 has 15 amino acids. CDR3 region: CASSAGTSGVYEQYF. For the CDR3, the DNA is TGTGCCAGCAGCGCCGGGACTAGCGGTGTTTACGAGCAGTACTTC.

The V call is TRBV5-1, the J call TRBJ2-3; possibly TRBD1 or TRBD2 for D (6 bases each). The V gene's germline CDR1 is SGHRS and CDR2 YFSETQ. The CDR3 sequence is 18 residues long. Trimming removed 1 base from V and 0 bases from J, with 18 bases in between. In nucleotides, the CDR3 is TGCGCCAGCAGCTTGAGGGGGGTTAAAAGTACTAGCACAGATACGCAGTATTTT. Amino acids: CASSLRGVKSTSTDTQYF.

This chain links TRBV5-6 with TRBJ2-5; 8 bases are shared with TRBD1. The V segment lost 2 bases and the J segment 5 bases; nucleotides outside the gene matches: 2. The CDR3 sequence is 13 residues long. The germline V gene has CDR1 SGHDT and CDR2 YYEEEE. The CDR3, as DNA: TGTGCCAGCAGCTTTCAGGGGGCTGAGACCCAGTACTTC. Protein sequence: CASSFQGAETQYF.

This sequence joins TRBV7-9 and TRBJ2-1, with a tentative D call TRBD2 (7 bases). CDR3 length: 13 residues. V dropped 9 bases and J dropped 5 bases, with 14 bases sitting between them. CDR1 and CDR2 from the germline V gene are SEHNR and FQNEAQ (reference sequence). CDR3 loop: CASRRGGDNEQFF. In nucleotides, the CDR3 is TGTGCCAGTAGGAGGGGGGGAGACAATGAGCAGTTCTTC.

The chain combines TRBV18 with TRBJ2-3; TRBD2 might be the D (6 bases). The germline V gene encodes CDR1 KGHSH and CDR2 LQKENI. The germline V and J ends were trimmed by 6 bases and 1 base, with 14 bases remaining between them. The CDR3 length is 15 residues. Here the CDR3 DNA reads TGTGCCAGCTCCCCGGGAGAAAGACGCACAGATACGCAGTATTTT. It codes for CASSPGERRTDTQYF.

V and J are TRBV5-6 and TRBJ2-1; 8 nucleotides line up with TRBD2. Germline V gene data show CDR1 as SGHDT and CDR2 as YYEEEE. Trimming removed 4 bases from V and 3 bases from J; junction bases left unmatched: 9. This CDR3 spans 16 amino acids. Written as DNA, the CDR3 is TGTGCCAGCAGCAATATAGCGGGATCCTACTACAATGAGCAGTTCTTC. It yields the protein CASSNIAGSYYNEQFF. The full variable domain, in which reference TRBV5-6 and TRBJ2-1 provide the parts outside the CDR3, is DAGVTQSPTHLIKTRGQQVTLRCSPKSGHDTVSWYQQALGQGPQFIFQYYEEEERQRGNFPDRFSGHQFPNYSSELNVNALLLGDSALYLCASSNIAGSYYNEQFFGPGTRLTVL.

V usage is TRBV2 and J usage is TRBJ2-3; 9 positions match TRBD2. V lost 5 bases, J lost 2 bases, and 5 bases stayed unmatched. Per the germline V gene, CDR1 is SNHLY and CDR2 is FYNNEI. The CDR3 is 15 residues long. The chain's CDR3 is CASSTPSGVTDTQYF. The CDR3 DNA reads as TGTGCCAGCAGTACCCCTAGCGGGGTCACAGATACGCAGTATTTT.